This is a list of T cell receptor beta chains from one sample in a study of blood T cells in healthy people across ages. One entry per CDR3 protein results from TCRdb running MiXCR on the 5' RACE reads. The top ten hold 10% to 12% of the sample, which has some 1.6 million distinct CDR3 sequences, about 35% seen once. The sample consisted of blood. The receptors originated from a woman aged 25 to 39 in good health. Both conserved end residues are part of each CDR3. The D gene is left open where the match is weak. A row's size may be missing; if present it is once, few, many or a size class.

J gene: TRBJ2-3; D gene: NA; V gene: TRBV20-1; CDR3 length: 15; clone size: NA; CDR3 protein: CSASPDGKSTDTQYF; CDR3 DNA: TGCAGTGCTAGCCCCGACGGGAAGAGCACAGATACGCAGTATTTT
J gene: TRBJ2-3; D gene: NA; V gene: TRBV4-2; CDR3 length: 17; clone size: NA; CDR3 protein: CASSQMAGLRPTDTQYF; CDR3 DNA: TGTGCCAGCAGCCAAATGGCAGGGCTTAGGCCCACAGATACGCAGTATTTT
J gene: TRBJ2-7; D gene: TRBD1; V gene: TRBV4-2; CDR3 length: 19; clone size: NA; CDR3 protein: CASSQELLRDRVFEYEQYF; CDR3 DNA: TGTGCCAGCAGCCAAGAACTCTTGCGGGACAGGGTTTTTGAGTACGAGCAGTACTTC
J gene: TRBJ2-5; D gene: NA; V gene: TRBV24-1; CDR3 length: 13; clone size: NA; CDR3 protein: CATSGPSPETQYF; CDR3 DNA: TGTGCCACCAGTGGCCCTAGCCCAGAGACCCAGTACTTC
J gene: TRBJ2-1; D gene: TRBD2; V gene: TRBV3-1; CDR3 length: 15; clone size: many; CDR3 protein: CASSQSGGSYNEQFF; CDR3 DNA: TGTGCCAGCAGTCAAAGCGGGGGGTCCTACAATGAGCAGTTCTTC
J gene: TRBJ2-1; D gene: NA; V gene: TRBV4-2; CDR3 length: 15; clone size: NA; CDR3 protein: CAGSREDRSYNEQFF; CDR3 DNA: TGTGCCGGCAGCCGCGAGGACCGTTCCTACAATGAGCAGTTCTTC
J gene: TRBJ2-1; D gene: TRBD1; V gene: TRBV3-1; CDR3 length: 16; clone size: NA; CDR3 protein: CASSHTPGTANNEQFF; CDR3 DNA: TGTGCCAGCAGCCATACCCCCGGGACAGCTAACAATGAGCAGTTCTTC
J gene: TRBJ2-3; D gene: TRBD1; V gene: TRBV3-1; CDR3 length: 15; clone size: NA; CDR3 protein: CASSQTGRGTDTQYF; CDR3 DNA: TGTGCCAGCAGCCAGACAGGGCGCGGCACAGATACGCAGTATTTT
J gene: TRBJ1-2; D gene: TRBD1; V gene: TRBV6-1; CDR3 length: 14; clone size: NA; CDR3 protein: CASRGQPPTYGYTF; CDR3 DNA: TGTGCCAGCAGGGGACAGCCACCAACGTATGGCTACACCTTC
J gene: TRBJ2-1; D gene: NA; V gene: TRBV6-5; CDR3 length: 11; clone size: many; CDR3 protein: CASSPGSYEFF; CDR3 DNA: TGTGCCAGCAGTCCGGGAAGTTATGAGTTCTTC
J gene: TRBJ2-5; D gene: TRBD2; V gene: TRBV5-5; CDR3 length: 15; clone size: NA; CDR3 protein: CASSLGTRTSGNQYF; CDR3 DNA: TGTGCCAGCAGCTTGGGGACGCGGACTAGCGGGAATCAGTACTTC
J gene: TRBJ2-5; D gene: TRBD1; V gene: TRBV20-1; CDR3 length: 13; clone size: few; CDR3 protein: CSASPQGAGEQYF; CDR3 DNA: TGCAGTGCCAGCCCGCAGGGGGCAGGTGAGCAGTACTTC
J gene: TRBJ1-6; D gene: NA; V gene: TRBV7-2; CDR3 length: 15; clone size: NA; CDR3 protein: CASSLEGLLGSPLHF; CDR3 DNA: TGTGCCAGCAGCTTAGAAGGTCTCTTGGGGTCACCCCTCCACTTT
J gene: TRBJ2-1; D gene: TRBD2; V gene: TRBV7-9; CDR3 length: 15; clone size: few; CDR3 protein: CASSDGLAGAGEQFF; CDR3 DNA: TGTGCCAGCAGCGATGGACTAGCGGGAGCGGGGGAGCAGTTCTTC
J gene: TRBJ1-4; D gene: NA; V gene: TRBV20-1; CDR3 length: 14; clone size: NA; CDR3 protein: CSATLGAGERKRFF; CDR3 DNA: TGCAGTGCCACCTTAGGGGCAGGCGAGCGAAAACGGTTTTTT
J gene: TRBJ2-7; D gene: TRBD1; V gene: TRBV6-2/TRBV6-3; CDR3 length: 14; clone size: NA; CDR3 protein: CASRVQGAFYEQYF; CDR3 DNA: TGTGCCAGCAGGGTACAGGGGGCCTTCTACGAGCAGTACTTC
J gene: TRBJ2-3; D gene: NA; V gene: TRBV20-1; CDR3 length: 14; clone size: few; CDR3 protein: CSATGYSIADTQYF; CDR3 DNA: TGCAGTGCAACAGGGTATAGTATCGCAGATACGCAGTATTTT
J gene: TRBJ2-1; D gene: TRBD2; V gene: TRBV9; CDR3 length: 15; clone size: NA; CDR3 protein: CASSAASGSYNEQFF; CDR3 DNA: TGTGCCAGCAGCGCCGCTAGCGGCTCCTACAATGAGCAGTTCTTC
J gene: TRBJ1-5; D gene: NA; V gene: TRBV20-1; CDR3 length: 14; clone size: NA; CDR3 protein: CSVSARDPKRAQHF; CDR3 DNA: TGCAGTGTTAGTGCCCGGGACCCCAAGAGGGCCCAGCATTTT
J gene: TRBJ2-7; D gene: NA; V gene: TRBV20-1; CDR3 length: 10; clone size: few; CDR3 protein: CSAYFHEQYF; CDR3 DNA: TGCAGTGCTTATTTTCACGAGCAGTACTTC
J gene: TRBJ2-5; D gene: TRBD2; V gene: TRBV9; CDR3 length: 15; clone size: NA; CDR3 protein: CASSPYGGRGETQYF; CDR3 DNA: TGTGCCAGCAGCCCGTATGGCGGGAGGGGCGAGACCCAGTACTTC
J gene: TRBJ1-5; D gene: NA; V gene: TRBV29-1; CDR3 length: 14; clone size: many; CDR3 protein: CSVIPNDSNQPQHF; CDR3 DNA: TGCAGCGTTATCCCTAATGATAGCAATCAGCCCCAGCATTTT
J gene: TRBJ1-4; D gene: TRBD1; V gene: TRBV25-1; CDR3 length: 12; clone size: NA; CDR3 protein: CASSGDRGLLFF; CDR3 DNA: TGTGCCAGCAGTGGGGACAGGGGCCTACTGTTTTTT
J gene: TRBJ2-7; D gene: NA; V gene: TRBV5-4; CDR3 length: 14; clone size: few; CDR3 protein: CASSFRIAPYEQYF; CDR3 DNA: TGTGCCAGCAGCTTTCGTATAGCCCCCTACGAGCAGTACTTC
J gene: TRBJ1-4; D gene: TRBD1; V gene: TRBV20-1; CDR3 length: 14; clone size: few; CDR3 protein: CSARATGDNEKLFF; CDR3 DNA: TGCAGTGCTAGAGCGACAGGGGATAATGAAAAACTGTTTTTT
J gene: TRBJ2-3; D gene: TRBD1; V gene: TRBV30; CDR3 length: 15; clone size: NA; CDR3 protein: CAWSHTGVGADTQYF; CDR3 DNA: TGTGCCTGGAGTCATACAGGGGTCGGCGCAGATACGCAGTATTTT
J gene: TRBJ2-1; D gene: TRBD1; V gene: TRBV7-9; CDR3 length: 15; clone size: few; CDR3 protein: CASSPRTGLYNEQFF; CDR3 DNA: TGTGCCAGCAGCCCCCGGACAGGGCTATACAATGAGCAGTTCTTC
J gene: TRBJ1-2; D gene: NA; V gene: TRBV10-3; CDR3 length: 15; clone size: NA; CDR3 protein: CAISAKAEEWYGYTF; CDR3 DNA: TGTGCCATCAGTGCTAAGGCAGAGGAATGGTATGGCTACACCTTC
J gene: TRBJ1-2; D gene: NA; V gene: TRBV25-1; CDR3 length: 17; clone size: few; CDR3 protein: CASSPGGLLTSNYGYTF; CDR3 DNA: TGTGCCAGCAGCCCGGGGGGCCTCCTCACTTCTAACTATGGCTACACCTTC
J gene: TRBJ2-1; D gene: TRBD2; V gene: TRBV7-6; CDR3 length: 16; clone size: NA; CDR3 protein: CASSLYTSGLINEQFF; CDR3 DNA: TGTGCCAGCAGCTTATACACTAGCGGGTTAATCAATGAGCAGTTCTTC
J gene: TRBJ2-7; D gene: TRBD2; V gene: TRBV12-3/TRBV12-4; CDR3 length: 16; clone size: few; CDR3 protein: CASSTGVAGGQYEQYF; CDR3 DNA: TGTGCCAGCAGTACCGGGGTAGCGGGGGGCCAATACGAGCAGTACTTC
J gene: TRBJ2-7; D gene: NA; V gene: TRBV4-1; CDR3 length: 13; clone size: many; CDR3 protein: CASSPMGGYEQYF; CDR3 DNA: TGCGCCAGCAGCCCTATGGGGGGCTACGAGCAGTACTTC
J gene: TRBJ2-7; D gene: NA; V gene: TRBV4-1; CDR3 length: 14; clone size: NA; CDR3 protein: CASSQVLAVYEQYF; CDR3 DNA: TGCGCCAGCAGCCAAGTCCTAGCAGTCTACGAGCAGTACTTC
J gene: TRBJ2-7; D gene: NA; V gene: TRBV5-1; CDR3 length: 15; clone size: NA; CDR3 protein: CASSLVTTVAYEQYF; CDR3 DNA: TGCGCCAGCAGCTTGGTTACAACGGTCGCCTACGAGCAGTACTTC
J gene: TRBJ2-7; D gene: NA; V gene: TRBV20-1; CDR3 length: 13; clone size: many; CDR3 protein: CSARDRTDYEQYF; CDR3 DNA: TGCAGTGCTAGAGATAGGACCGACTACGAGCAGTACTTC
J gene: TRBJ2-3; D gene: TRBD1; V gene: TRBV5-1; CDR3 length: 15; clone size: NA; CDR3 protein: CASSRTGEGTDTQYF; CDR3 DNA: TGCGCCAGCAGCAGGACAGGGGAGGGCACAGATACGCAGTATTTT
J gene: TRBJ2-5; D gene: NA; V gene: TRBV5-1; CDR3 length: 13; clone size: few; CDR3 protein: CASSFGSWETQYF; CDR3 DNA: TGCGCCAGCAGCTTTGGGAGTTGGGAGACCCAGTACTTC
J gene: TRBJ2-7; D gene: TRBD2; V gene: TRBV11-2; CDR3 length: 14; clone size: NA; CDR3 protein: CASTVSGKSYEQYF; CDR3 DNA: TGTGCCAGCACGGTCAGCGGGAAATCCTACGAGCAGTACTTC
J gene: TRBJ2-1; D gene: TRBD2; V gene: TRBV20-1; CDR3 length: 16; clone size: NA; CDR3 protein: CSALTEREGLYNEQFF; CDR3 DNA: TGCAGCGCCTTGACTGAGCGGGAGGGGCTTTACAATGAGCAGTTCTTC
J gene: TRBJ2-3; D gene: TRBD1; V gene: TRBV20-1; CDR3 length: 16; clone size: NA; CDR3 protein: CSVVKPGQGLFGTQYF; CDR3 DNA: TGCAGTGTCGTAAAACCGGGACAGGGGCTTTTCGGTACGCAGTATTTT
J gene: TRBJ2-7; D gene: NA; V gene: TRBV28; CDR3 length: 17; clone size: NA; CDR3 protein: CASSIRQASSLFYEQYF; CDR3 DNA: TGTGCCAGCAGTATCCGACAGGCCTCCTCCTTATTCTACGAGCAGTACTTC
J gene: TRBJ1-2; D gene: TRBD1; V gene: TRBV3-1; CDR3 length: 16; clone size: NA; CDR3 protein: CASSRQPGQGAQGYTF; CDR3 DNA: TGTGCCAGCAGCCGCCAACCGGGACAGGGGGCTCAAGGCTACACCTTC
J gene: TRBJ2-2; D gene: TRBD1; V gene: TRBV6-1; CDR3 length: 16; clone size: NA; CDR3 protein: CASSGDRGTKTGELFF; CDR3 DNA: TGTGCCAGCAGTGGGGACAGGGGAACTAAGACCGGGGAGCTGTTTTTT
J gene: TRBJ2-7; D gene: TRBD2; V gene: TRBV5-1; CDR3 length: 13; clone size: many; CDR3 protein: CASSFRGGYEQYF; CDR3 DNA: TGCGCCAGCAGCTTCCGGGGGGGCTACGAGCAGTACTTC
J gene: TRBJ2-2; D gene: TRBD2; V gene: TRBV12-3/TRBV12-4; CDR3 length: 18; clone size: NA; CDR3 protein: CTSSRRLAGGPITGELFF; CDR3 DNA: TGTACCAGCAGTAGACGACTAGCGGGGGGGCCTATCACCGGGGAGCTGTTTTTT
J gene: TRBJ2-1; D gene: NA; V gene: TRBV5-1; CDR3 length: 16; clone size: NA; CDR3 protein: CASSPLPERVNNEQFF; CDR3 DNA: TGCGCCAGCAGCCCCCTCCCGGAGCGGGTTAACAATGAGCAGTTCTTC